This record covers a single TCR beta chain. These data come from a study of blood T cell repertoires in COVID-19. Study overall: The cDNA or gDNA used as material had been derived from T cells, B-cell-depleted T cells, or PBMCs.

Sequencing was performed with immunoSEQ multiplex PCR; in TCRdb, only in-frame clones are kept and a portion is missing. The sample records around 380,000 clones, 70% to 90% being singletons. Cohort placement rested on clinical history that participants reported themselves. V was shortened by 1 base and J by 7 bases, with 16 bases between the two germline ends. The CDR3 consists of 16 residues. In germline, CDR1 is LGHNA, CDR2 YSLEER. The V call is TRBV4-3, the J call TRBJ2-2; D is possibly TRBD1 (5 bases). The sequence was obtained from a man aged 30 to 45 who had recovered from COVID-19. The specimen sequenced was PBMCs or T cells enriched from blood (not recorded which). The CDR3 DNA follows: TGCGCCAGCAGCCAAGCGAAAGGGGATAGAGTCGGGGAGCTGTTTTTT. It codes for CASSQAKGDRVGELFF.